This TCR beta chain was identified in a study of T-cell memory formation after mild COVID-19. Whole-study results and caveats: Researchers found some responding clones in pre-infection memory, a sign that cross-reactive memory joined.

Of note for this clonotype: Its antigen is still unknown.

The CDR3 consists of 15 residues. Trimming removed 3 bases at V and 0 bases at J, with 12 bases between. TCRdb used MiXCR to reprocess the 5' RACE reads, holding one entry per CDR3 protein. Here the sample spans hundreds of thousands of distinct CDR3 sequences, around 8% being singletons. The chain uses TRBV12-3 or TRBV12-4 and TRBJ2-7; either TRBD1 or TRBD2 may supply D (5 bases each). The TCR was taken from a man aged 18 to 29 who had mild COVID-19 (a few samples of this study predate the infection). Cell type and time point are not known. Sequencing was done on a sample of PBMCs or a T cell subset sorted from them (not recorded which). The CDR3 DNA follows: TGTGCCAGCAGTTTTGGGGGAATGAGCTCCTACGAGCAGTACTTC. It codes for CASSFGGMSSYEQYF.